This TCR beta chain appears in the sequencing data of a study of T cell repertoires in cytomegalovirus infection (dated by TCRdb to the late 2010s). About the study as a whole: Alongside well-studied HLA-B-restricted epitopes, the peptide stimulations were aimed at recently identified HLA-C-restricted CMV epitopes, whose presentation resists viral immunomodulation. Because public TCR beta signatures pointed to carriage of CMV infection together with the matching HLA type, the HLA type of each donor mattered for the analysis. Results and caveats for the whole study, not just this receptor: In both this cohort and an independent roughly 330-donor cohort, the cumulative frequency of public TCR beta family members distinguished carriers of CMV infection plus the relevant HLA type. The ex vivo response was dominated by HLA-C-restricted CMV-specific TCR beta clonotypes, which also provided the single most frequent clonotype in two of eight donors.

As concerns this clonotype: Its target antigen remains unknown. Base qualities are not recorded, but no much larger clone differs from it by a single base.

The V end gives up 5 bases and the J end 5 bases, leaving 4 bases in the junction not matched to a gene. Measured from the cysteine to the phenylalanine, the CDR3 is 13 residues long. Of all the DNA, just the CDR3 is kept, 39 bases in frame from base 1. The germline V gene gives CDR1 as SNHLY and CDR2 as FYNNEI. Read against the paper, the sample's treatment or condition label means: in vitro stimulation with specific CMV peptide epitopes to enrich CMV-specific T cells. For sequencing, an Illumina HiSeq 1500 was employed. The public reads were quality trimmed at Q25 with fastp and then assembled into clones with MiXCR by TCRdb, keeping productive beta chains. Identical CDR3 protein sequences are pooled into one entry, listed with their most common genes and DNA. The sample has under 850,000 distinct CDR3 sequences on record, 33% of them singletons. Roughly 18% of the sample lies in the top ten.

The source material was cultured PBMCs, sampled from culture after CMV antigen stimulation. The sequence was collected from a human donor in good health (CMV status not recorded). Some clones in this sample may be carry-over from other donors' samples. The V and J segments used are TRBV2 and TRBJ2-7, and 9 junction bases match TRBD1. CDR3 loop: CASSPGQGDEQYF. The sequenced DNA is TGTGCCAGCAGTCCGGGACAGGGTGACGAGCAGTACTTC.